The 29 T cell receptor beta chains presented below share a single source sample, sequenced in a study of identical twins. From the 5' RACE reads, TCRdb called clonotypes with MiXCR, one entry per CDR3 protein. The table shows about 700,000 distinct CDR3 sequences, with roughly 6% occurring only once. Sequencing was carried out using naive T cells sorted from blood. These receptors were collected from a man aged 18 to 29 in good health.

This clonotype was seen at least ten times. The chain combines TRBV10-3 with TRBJ2-2, with a possible D match to TRBD2 (6 bases). From germline, CDR1 is ENHRY and CDR2 SYGVKD. The germline V and J ends were trimmed by 10 bases and 0 bases, with 15 bases remaining between them. This CDR3 is 15 amino acids long. The CDR3 DNA is TGTGCCAGTAAAAAGCTAGCGTCGAACACCGGGGAGCTGTTTTTT. It is translated as CASKKLASNTGELFF.

There are many counts of this clonotype. The chain recombines TRBV12-3 or TRBV12-4 with TRBJ2-1; D not certain. The CDR3 extends over 13 amino acids. V was pared by 6 bases and J by 9 bases, with 15 bases between. This chain's CDR3 is CASRDAERSEQFF. The CDR3 DNA reads TGTGCCAGCAGAGACGCTGAAAGAAGTGAGCAGTTCTTC.

This clonotype was detected ten times or more. The CDR3, as DNA: TGCGCCAGCAGCCCTCTCAGCAGGACTAGCACAGATACGCAGTATTTT. This sequence encodes CASSPLSRTSTDTQYF. The chain carries TRBV4-1 and TRBJ2-3; a weak D match, TRBD2 (5 bases). This CDR3 region has 16 residues. The germline V and J ends were trimmed by 4 bases and 0 bases, with 14 bases remaining between them. Per the germline V gene, CDR1 is MGHRA and CDR2 is YSYEKL.

This clonotype appeared a few times. This chain links TRBV12-3 or TRBV12-4 with TRBJ2-1; the match to TRBD2 covers 7 bases. The CDR3 runs to 14 residues. Trimming at V came to 6 bases and at J to 7 bases, leaving 9 bases not matched to a gene. CDR3 amino acids: CASSSLGGRNEQFF. CDR3 nucleotide sequence: TGTGCCAGCAGCTCCTTGGGCGGGAGAAATGAGCAGTTCTTC.

The chain recombines TRBV30 with TRBJ2-1, with D unresolved. Germline CDR1 reads GTSNPN; CDR2 reads SVGIG (reference sequence). The CDR3 runs 12 residues. The V gene lost 0 bases and the J gene lost 4 bases, with 4 bases spanning the gap. CDR3 nucleotides: TGTGCCTGGAGTGTATCTTACAATGAGCAGTTCTTC. This translates into CAWSVSYNEQFF.

This chain joins TRBV7-2 and TRBJ2-5; D ambiguous. The V gene lost 5 bases and the J gene lost 6 bases, with 13 bases spanning the gap. The length of the CDR3 is 13 residues. Per germline, CDR1 SGHTA and CDR2 FQGNSA. This CDR3 reads CASSLFRDQTQYF. CDR3 sequence (DNA): TGTGCCAGCAGCCTGTTCCGAGACCAGACCCAGTACTTC.

In its sample, this clonotype was seen many times. The V and J genes are TRBV20-1 and TRBJ2-3, with TRBD2 matching over 7 bases. The V and J ends lost 0 bases and 4 bases, in that order; junction bases with no gene match: 10. Germline loops: CDR1 DFQATT, CDR2 SNEGSKA (reference sequence). This CDR3 region has 16 residues. The CDR3 here is CSARDGRLAVPDTQYF. In DNA, the CDR3 is TGCAGTGCTAGAGATGGGAGACTAGCTGTTCCAGATACGCAGTATTTT.

This clonotype was picked up a small number of times. This sequence joins TRBV12-3 or TRBV12-4 and TRBJ2-5, with D possibly being TRBD1 or TRBD2 (6 bases each). The CDR3 length is 16 residues. Trimming stripped 5 bases from V and 2 bases from J, with 18 bases between. The CDR3: CASSPTQWGAQETQYF. In DNA, the CDR3 is TGTGCCAGCAGTCCTACCCAATGGGGGGCGCAAGAGACCCAGTACTTC.

This clonotype was picked up many times. The chain couples TRBV10-3 to TRBJ2-5; tentative D call: TRBD2 (5 bases). CDR1 ENHRY and CDR2 SYGVKD come from the germline V gene. The CDR3 totals 15 residues. V lost 0 bases and J lost 0, with 8 bases in between. CDR3 in DNA: TGTGCCATCAGTGAGTCGACGGGGTACCAAGAGACCCAGTACTTC. Translating it yields CAISESTGYQETQYF.

The chain carries TRBV11-2 and TRBJ2-7; 10 bases are shared with TRBD2. This CDR3 is 15 amino acids long. Germline V gives CDR1 SGHAT, CDR2 FQNNGV. J lost 4 bases, V lost 4 bases, and 7 bases had no gene match. CDR3 bases: TGTGCCAGCAGCTCGCCCCTAGCGGGAGTGTACGAGCAGTACTTC. It yields the protein CASSSPLAGVYEQYF.

A few counts support this clonotype. The chain recombines TRBV4-2 with TRBJ2-5; 8 nucleotides agree with TRBD2. This CDR3 is built from 14 residues. The junction had 6 bases not matched to a gene; V was cut back by 4 bases and J by 5 bases. CDR1 is LGHNA, CDR2 YNFKEQ, per germline. Here the CDR3 reads CASSPGTSEETQYF. The CDR3 nucleotides are TGTGCCAGCAGCCCCGGGACTAGTGAGGAGACCCAGTACTTC.

V is TRBV12-3 or TRBV12-4 and J is TRBJ2-7; possible D gene TRBD1, 6 bases. The CDR3 spans 15 residues. V dropped 6 bases and J dropped 3 bases, with 18 bases sitting between them. The DNA for the CDR3 is TGTGCCAGCAGCGCAGGCATGGGACATTTCTACGAGCAGTACGTC. This encodes CASSAGMGHFYEQYV.

This clonotype occurred many times. This sequence joins TRBV5-1 and TRBJ1-6; 7 bases line up with TRBD1. With V trimmed by 4 bases and J by 7 bases, 8 bases remained unmatched. This CDR3 contains 15 residues. Germline CDR1 is SGHRS and CDR2 is YFSETQ. This chain's CDR3 is CASSLSGTENSPLHF. The CDR3 DNA is TGCGCCAGCAGCCTAAGCGGGACAGAAAATTCACCCCTCCACTTT.

This clonotype showed up just a few times. The chain uses TRBV3-1 and TRBJ2-3, with D possibly TRBD2 on 5 matching bases. V lost 1 base and J 5 bases, leaving 13 bases between the germline ends. The CDR3 runs to 15 residues. The germline gives CDR1 LGHDT, CDR2 YNNKEL (reference sequence). Here the CDR3 reads CASSQVWAAGDTQYF. The CDR3 DNA follows: TGTGCCAGCAGCCAAGTCTGGGCCGCGGGAGATACGCAGTATTTT.

This clonotype was detected ten times or more. The chain joins TRBV29-1 to TRBJ1-1; D ambiguous. V was trimmed by 5 bases and J by 1 base, leaving 8 bases between them. CDR3 length: 12 residues. CDR1 and CDR2 from the germline V gene are SQVTM and ANQGSEA. CDR3 in DNA: TGCAGCGTTCTTACGCCGAACACTGAAGCTTTCTTT. Encoded protein: CSVLTPNTEAFF.

This clonotype came up a few times. The chain combines TRBV6-2 or TRBV6-3 with TRBJ2-1, with unresolved D. Germline assignment: CDR1 MNHEY and CDR2 SVGEGT. The length of the CDR3 is 13 residues. With 2 bases removed from V and 6 bases from J, the gap between germline ends came to 8 bases. In DNA form, the CDR3 reads TGTGCCAGCAGTTACGGGCCAGCCAATGAGCAGTTCTTC. Amino acid sequence: CASSYGPANEQFF.

Only a few counts were recorded for this clonotype. The gene calls are TRBV9 and TRBJ2-2; TRBD1 is a possible D gene (5 bases). V was clipped by 4 bases and J by 1 base, with 14 bases between them. The CDR3 runs to 16 residues. The V gene's germline CDR1 is SGDLS and CDR2 YYNGEE. CDR3 DNA sequence: TGTGCCAGCAGCCCCCTGGACAATCAGAACACCGGGGAGCTGTTTTTT. Translation: CASSPLDNQNTGELFF.

This clonotype was picked up a small number of times. The gene calls are TRBV7-2 and TRBJ2-4, with D possibly TRBD2 on 5 matching bases. CDR1 and CDR2 (germline): SGHTA, FQGNSA. This CDR3 contains 13 residues. Trimming stripped 8 bases from V and 8 bases from J, with 16 bases between. CDR3 loop: CASSTQQRDIQYF. DNA for the CDR3: TGTGCCAGCTCCACCCAGCAGAGGGACATTCAGTACTTC.

The rearrangement uses TRBV7-9 and TRBJ2-7; weak D call: TRBD1 (6 bases). V lost 6 bases, J lost 6 bases, and 12 bases lay in between. Germline CDR1 and CDR2: SEHNR and FQNEAQ (reference sequence). The CDR3 covers 12 residues. CDR3 in DNA: TGTGCCAGCAGTCTCCGGGACACCGAGCAGTACGTC. It yields the protein CASSLRDTEQYV.

The rearrangement uses TRBV18 and TRBJ2-2; either TRBD1 or TRBD2 may fit D (5 bases each). The germline gives CDR1 KGHSH, CDR2 LQKENI. The V gene lost 6 bases and the J gene lost 5 bases, with 10 bases spanning the gap. The CDR3 covers 13 residues. The CDR3 region is CASSGAETGELFF. CDR3 nucleotides: TGTGCCAGCTCCGGGGCGGAGACCGGGGAGCTGTTTTTT.

In this sample, this clonotype turned up many times. The chain employs TRBV24-1 and TRBJ2-1; a possible D gene is TRBD2 (5 bases). Germline-derived CDR1 and CDR2 are KGHDR and SFDVKD. CDR3 length: 16 residues. V was trimmed by 6 bases and J by 1 base, leaving 15 bases between them. The chain's CDR3 is CATSPVPEASYNEQFF. The CDR3 DNA sequence: TGTGCCACCAGTCCGGTCCCGGAGGCTTCCTACAATGAGCAGTTCTTC.

The chain combines TRBV19 with TRBJ2-7, with no clear D. Trimming took off 1 base at V and 0 bases at J, with 7 bases between the two ends. The germline CDR1 and CDR2 sequences are LNHDA and SQIVND (reference sequence). This CDR3 comprises 14 residues. The chain's CDR3 is CASSIARSSYEQYF. The CDR3 DNA sequence: TGTGCCAGTAGTATAGCGAGAAGCTCCTACGAGCAGTACTTC.

This clonotype was seen a handful of times. This chain uses TRBV19 with TRBJ2-4; TRBD1 might be the D (6 bases). The ends were cut back, 7 bases at V and 1 base at J, with 11 bases in the middle. The CDR3 covers 14 residues. Per the germline V gene, CDR1 is LNHDA and CDR2 is SQIVND (reference sequence). The CDR3 DNA follows: TGTGCCAGTACCGGGACATGGGCCAAAAACATTCAGTACTTC. Translated: CASTGTWAKNIQYF.

This clonotype came up many times. The chain combines TRBV6-2 or TRBV6-3 with TRBJ2-7, with a weak D call TRBD2 (6 bases). CDR1 and CDR2 (germline): MNHEY, SVGEGT. V gave up 4 bases and J gave up 2 bases, with 12 bases separating them. The CDR3 is 14 amino acids. CDR3 sequence (DNA): TGTGCCAGCAGTTTCACTGCGGGAACCTACGAGCAGTACTTC. It specifies CASSFTAGTYEQYF.

This clonotype was seen at least ten times. This chain uses TRBV12-3 or TRBV12-4 with TRBJ2-3, with a weak D call TRBD2 (5 bases). The ends were cut back, 5 bases at V and 0 bases at J, with 15 bases in the middle. The CDR3 extends over 16 amino acids. CDR3 in amino acids: CASSLYSGPSTDTQYF. The CDR3 nucleotides read TGTGCCAGCAGTCTCTACAGCGGACCTAGCACAGATACGCAGTATTTT.

This clonotype was counted many times. The V and J genes are TRBV12-3 or TRBV12-4 and TRBJ2-1; D may be TRBD2 (5 bases). The CDR3 is 14 amino acids. The germline V and J ends were trimmed by 9 bases and 7 bases, with 19 bases remaining between them. The chain's CDR3 is CASGELGPENEQFF. In nucleotides, the CDR3 is TGTGCCAGTGGGGAGTTAGGGCCAGAAAATGAGCAGTTCTTC.

This clonotype showed up many times. The genes are TRBV6-2 or TRBV6-3 and TRBJ2-1; D may correspond to TRBD1 or TRBD2 (5 bases each). The CDR3 contains 15 residues. V was cut by 7 bases and J by 1 base, with 14 bases left in between. Germline CDR1 reads MNHEY; CDR2 reads SVGEGT. This CDR3 reads CASKAGTPSYNEQFF. As DNA, the CDR3 is TGTGCCAGCAAAGCTGGGACCCCTTCCTACAATGAGCAGTTCTTC.

The chain joins TRBV30 to TRBJ1-4, with TRBD1 matching 10 bases. The length of the CDR3 is 13 residues. V was clipped by 5 bases and J by 7 bases; unmatched bases: 4. Germline assignment: CDR1 GTSNPN and CDR2 SVGIG (reference sequence). The CDR3 coding sequence is TGTGCCTGGGCACGGGACAGGGGTGAAAAACTGTTTTTT. It specifies CAWARDRGEKLFF.

This clonotype was counted at least ten times. This sequence joins TRBV29-1 and TRBJ2-3; 8 positions match TRBD1. The junction had 5 bases not matched to a gene; V was cut back by 2 bases and J by 4 bases. This CDR3 is built from 14 residues. Germline assignment: CDR1 SQVTM and CDR2 ANQGSEA. Here the CDR3 reads CSVELSRGPDTQYF. CDR3 coding DNA: TGCAGCGTTGAATTGAGCAGGGGGCCAGATACGCAGTATTTT.